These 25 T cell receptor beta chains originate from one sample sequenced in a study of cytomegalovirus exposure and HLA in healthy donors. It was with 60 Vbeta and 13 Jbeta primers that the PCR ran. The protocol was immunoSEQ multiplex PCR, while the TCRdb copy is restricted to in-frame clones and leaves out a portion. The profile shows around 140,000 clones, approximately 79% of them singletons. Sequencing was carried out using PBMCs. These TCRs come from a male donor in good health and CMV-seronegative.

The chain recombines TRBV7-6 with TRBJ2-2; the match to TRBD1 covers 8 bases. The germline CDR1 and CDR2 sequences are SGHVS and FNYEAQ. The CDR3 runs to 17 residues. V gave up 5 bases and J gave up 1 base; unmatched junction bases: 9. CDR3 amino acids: CASSDGPGQGNTGELFF. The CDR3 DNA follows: TGTGCCAGCAGCGACGGCCCCGGACAGGGGAACACCGGGGAGCTGTTTTTT. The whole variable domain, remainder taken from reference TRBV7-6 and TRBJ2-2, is GAGVSQSPRYKVTKRGQDVALRCDPISGHVSLYWYRQALGQGPEFLTYFNYEAQQDKSGLPNDRFSAERPEGSISTLTIQRTEQRDSAMYRCASSDGPGQGNTGELFFGEGSRLTVL.

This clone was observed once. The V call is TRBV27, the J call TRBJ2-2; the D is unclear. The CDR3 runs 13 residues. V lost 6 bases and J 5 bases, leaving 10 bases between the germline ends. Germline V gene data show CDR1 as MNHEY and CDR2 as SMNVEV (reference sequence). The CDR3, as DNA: TGTGCCAGCAGGGAACAGCCAACCGGGGAGCTGTTTTTT. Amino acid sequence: CASREQPTGELFF.

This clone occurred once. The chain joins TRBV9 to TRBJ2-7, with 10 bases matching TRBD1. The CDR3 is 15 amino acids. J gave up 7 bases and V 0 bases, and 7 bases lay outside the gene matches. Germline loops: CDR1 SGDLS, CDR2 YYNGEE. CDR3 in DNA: TGTGCCAGCAGCGTAGACGGGACAGGGGTAGATGAGCAGTACTTC. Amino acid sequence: CASSVDGTGVDEQYF.

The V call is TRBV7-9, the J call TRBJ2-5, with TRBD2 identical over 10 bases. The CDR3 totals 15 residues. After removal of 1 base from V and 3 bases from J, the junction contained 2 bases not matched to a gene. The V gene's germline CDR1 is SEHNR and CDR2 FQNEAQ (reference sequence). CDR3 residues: CASSLVTSGEETQYF. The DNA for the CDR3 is TGTGCCAGCAGCTTAGTCACTAGCGGGGAAGAGACCCAGTACTTC.

The CDR3 here is CATTPGLAGGEDTQYF. The CDR3 coding sequence is TGTGCCACTACCCCGGGACTAGCGGGGGGAGAAGATACGCAGTATTTT. J is TRBJ2-3 and V is TRBV10-3, with 15 bases lining up with TRBD2. Germline CDR1 reads ENHRY; CDR2 reads SYGVKD. J was trimmed by 5 bases and V by 10 bases; bases with no gene match: 10. The CDR3 totals 16 residues.

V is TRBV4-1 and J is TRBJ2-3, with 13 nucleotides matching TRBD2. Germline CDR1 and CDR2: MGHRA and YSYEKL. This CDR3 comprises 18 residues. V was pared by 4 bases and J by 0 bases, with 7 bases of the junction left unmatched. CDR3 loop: CASSPRLAGGLSTDTQYF. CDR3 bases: TGCGCCAGCAGCCCCCGACTAGCGGGGGGCCTAAGCACAGATACGCAGTATTTT.

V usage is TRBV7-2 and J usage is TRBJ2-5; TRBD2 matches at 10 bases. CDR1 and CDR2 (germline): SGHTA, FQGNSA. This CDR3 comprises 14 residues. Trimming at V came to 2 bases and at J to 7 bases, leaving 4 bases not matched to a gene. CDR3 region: CASSLSGGAPTQYF. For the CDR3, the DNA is TGTGCCAGCAGCTTAAGCGGGGGGGCGCCGACCCAGTACTTC.

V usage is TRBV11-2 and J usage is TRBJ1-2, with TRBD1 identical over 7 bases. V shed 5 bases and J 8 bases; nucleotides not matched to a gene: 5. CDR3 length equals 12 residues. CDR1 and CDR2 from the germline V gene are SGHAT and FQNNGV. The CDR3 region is CASSRTGIGYTF. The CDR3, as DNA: TGTGCCAGCAGCCGGACAGGCATAGGCTACACCTTC.

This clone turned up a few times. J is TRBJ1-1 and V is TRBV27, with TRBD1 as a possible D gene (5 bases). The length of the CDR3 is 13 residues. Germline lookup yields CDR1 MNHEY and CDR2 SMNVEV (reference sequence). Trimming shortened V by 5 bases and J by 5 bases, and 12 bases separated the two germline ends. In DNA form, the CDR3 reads TGTGCCAGCAGTAGGGGCAGGGAAACTGAAGCTTTCTTT. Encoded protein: CASSRGRETEAFF.

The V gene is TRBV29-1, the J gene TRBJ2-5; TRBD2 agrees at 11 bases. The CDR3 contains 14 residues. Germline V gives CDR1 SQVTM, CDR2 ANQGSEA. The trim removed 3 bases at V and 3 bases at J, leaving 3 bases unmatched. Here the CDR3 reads CSVDLLAGEETQYF. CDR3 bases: TGCAGCGTTGACTTACTAGCGGGGGAAGAGACCCAGTACTTC. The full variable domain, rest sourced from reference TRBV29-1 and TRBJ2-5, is SAVISQKPSRDICQRGTSLTIQCQVDSQVTMMFWYRQQPGQSLTLIATANQGSEATYESGFVIDKFPISRPNLTFSTLTVSNMSPEDSSIYLCSVDLLAGEETQYFGPGTRLLVL.

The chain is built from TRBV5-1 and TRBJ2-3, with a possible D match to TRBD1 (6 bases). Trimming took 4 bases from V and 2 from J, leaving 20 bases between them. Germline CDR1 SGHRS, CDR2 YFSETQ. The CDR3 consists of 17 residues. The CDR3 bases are TGCGCCAGCAGCCCAGGGGTTGGACGGCAATACACAGATACGCAGTATTTT. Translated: CASSPGVGRQYTDTQYF.

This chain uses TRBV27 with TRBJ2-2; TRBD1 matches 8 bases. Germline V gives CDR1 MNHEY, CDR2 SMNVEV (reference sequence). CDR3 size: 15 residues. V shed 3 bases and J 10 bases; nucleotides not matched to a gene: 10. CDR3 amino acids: CASSFVGTGKEELFF. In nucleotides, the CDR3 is TGTGCCAGCAGTTTTGTGGGGACAGGAAAAGAGGAGCTGTTTTTT.

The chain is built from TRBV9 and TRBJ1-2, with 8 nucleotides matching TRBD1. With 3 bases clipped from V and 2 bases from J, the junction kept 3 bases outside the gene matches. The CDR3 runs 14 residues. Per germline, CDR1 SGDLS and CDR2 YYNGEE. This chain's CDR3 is CASSAGQGNYGYTF. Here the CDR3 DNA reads TGTGCCAGCAGCGCCGGACAGGGAAACTATGGCTACACCTTC.

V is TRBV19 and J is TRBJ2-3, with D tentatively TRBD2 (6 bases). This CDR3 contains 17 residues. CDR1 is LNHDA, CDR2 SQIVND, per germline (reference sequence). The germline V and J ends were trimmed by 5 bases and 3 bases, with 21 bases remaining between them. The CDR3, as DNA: TGTGCCAGTAGTCCACCCCAGGAGGGGAGGAGAACAGATACGCAGTATTTT. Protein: CASSPPQEGRRTDTQYF.

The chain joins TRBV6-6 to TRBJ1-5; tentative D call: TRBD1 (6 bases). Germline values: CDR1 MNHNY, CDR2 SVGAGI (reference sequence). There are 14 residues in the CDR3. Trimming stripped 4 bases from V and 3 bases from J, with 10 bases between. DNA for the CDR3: TGTGCCAGCAGTTGGGGGGGGCCCAATCAGCCCCAGCATTTT. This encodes CASSWGGPNQPQHF.

CDR3 nucleotide sequence: TGCGCCAGCAGCTTTCAGGACTCTACCATCTCTTTCTTT. It specifies CASSFQDSTISFF. J is TRBJ1-1 and V is TRBV5-1; D is unresolved. Germline V gene data show CDR1 as SGHRS and CDR2 as YFSETQ. This CDR3 has 13 residues. V lost 2 bases and J 12 bases, leaving 17 bases between the germline ends.

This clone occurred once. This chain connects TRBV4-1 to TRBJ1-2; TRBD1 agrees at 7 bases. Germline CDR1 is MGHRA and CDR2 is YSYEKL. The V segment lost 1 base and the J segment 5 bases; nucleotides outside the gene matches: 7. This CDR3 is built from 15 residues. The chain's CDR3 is CASSQAGQPYYGYTF. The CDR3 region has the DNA TGCGCCAGCAGCCAAGCGGGACAGCCCTATTATGGCTACACCTTC.

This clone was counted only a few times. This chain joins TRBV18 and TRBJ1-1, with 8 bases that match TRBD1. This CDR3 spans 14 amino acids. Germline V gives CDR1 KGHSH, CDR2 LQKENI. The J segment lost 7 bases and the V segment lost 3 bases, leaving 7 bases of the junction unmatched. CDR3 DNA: TGTGCCAGCTCACCGGACAGGGCGAGGGGTGAAGCTTTCTTT. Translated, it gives CASSPDRARGEAFF.

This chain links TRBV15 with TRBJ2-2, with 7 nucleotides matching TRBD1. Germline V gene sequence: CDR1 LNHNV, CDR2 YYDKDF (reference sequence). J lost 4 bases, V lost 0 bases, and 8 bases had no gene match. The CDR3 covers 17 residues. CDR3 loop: CATSRDFGQVGTGELFF. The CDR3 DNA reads TGTGCCACCAGCAGAGATTTCGGACAGGTGGGCACCGGGGAGCTGTTTTTT.

This chain's CDR3 is CASSYRAGNNYGYTF. The CDR3 DNA is TGTGCCAGCAGTTATAGGGCGGGGAATAACTATGGCTACACCTTC. The chain combines TRBV6-5 with TRBJ1-2; D remains ambiguous. V gave up 3 bases and J gave up 1 base, with 12 bases separating them. Germline lookup yields CDR1 MNHEY and CDR2 SVGAGI. CDR3 length equals 15 residues.

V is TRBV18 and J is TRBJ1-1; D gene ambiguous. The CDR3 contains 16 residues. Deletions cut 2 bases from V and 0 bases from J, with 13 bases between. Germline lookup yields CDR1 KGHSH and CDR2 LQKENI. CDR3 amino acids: CASSPLEQPLNTEAFF. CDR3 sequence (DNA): TGTGCCAGCTCACCATTGGAGCAGCCCTTGAACACTGAAGCTTTCTTT. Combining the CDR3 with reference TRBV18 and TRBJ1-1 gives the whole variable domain NAGVMQNPRHLVRRRGQEARLRCSPMKGHSHVYWYRQLPEEGLKFMVYLQKENIIDESGMPKERFSAEFPKEGPSILRIQQVVRGDSAAYFCASSPLEQPLNTEAFFGQGTRLTVV.

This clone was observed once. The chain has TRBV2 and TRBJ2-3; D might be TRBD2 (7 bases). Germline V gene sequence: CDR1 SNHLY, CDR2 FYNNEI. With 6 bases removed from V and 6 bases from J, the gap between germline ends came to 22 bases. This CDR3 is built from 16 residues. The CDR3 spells CASSPRGGAVLDTQYF. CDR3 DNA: TGTGCCAGCAGCCCTAGAGGGGGGGCCGTTTTGGATACGCAGTATTTT.

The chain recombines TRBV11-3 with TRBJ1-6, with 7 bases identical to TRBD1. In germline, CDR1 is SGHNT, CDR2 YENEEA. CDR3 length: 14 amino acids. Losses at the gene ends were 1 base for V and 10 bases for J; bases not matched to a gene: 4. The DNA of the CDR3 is TGTGCCAGCAGCTTAGCAGGGGGAGGATCACCCCTCCACTTT. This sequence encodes CASSLAGGGSPLHF.

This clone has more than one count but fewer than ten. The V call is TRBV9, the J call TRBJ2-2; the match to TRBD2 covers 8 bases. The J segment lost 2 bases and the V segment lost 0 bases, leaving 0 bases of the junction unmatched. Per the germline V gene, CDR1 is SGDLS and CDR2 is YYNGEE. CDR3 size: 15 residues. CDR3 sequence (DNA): TGTGCCAGCAGCGTAGGGACTAGCAACACCGGGGAGCTGTTTTTT. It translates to CASSVGTSNTGELFF.

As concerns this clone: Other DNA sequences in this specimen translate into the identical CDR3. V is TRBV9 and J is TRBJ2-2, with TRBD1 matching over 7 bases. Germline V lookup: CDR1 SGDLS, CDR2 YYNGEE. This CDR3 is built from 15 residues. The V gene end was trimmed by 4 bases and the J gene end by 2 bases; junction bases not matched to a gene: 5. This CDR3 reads CASSPRTGNTGELFF. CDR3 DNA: TGTGCCAGCAGCCCTCGGACAGGAAACACCGGGGAGCTGTTTTTT.